This TCR beta chain was identified in a study of cytomegalovirus exposure and HLA in healthy donors. Findings of the study overall: In a later analysis, specific HLA alleles were associated with about 18,000 TCR beta sequences at a 0.05 false discovery rate. The sole available immune exposure information was CMV serostatus.

The CDR3 spans 16 residues. CDR1 and CDR2 from the germline V gene are MNHNY and SVGAGI (reference sequence). J was trimmed by 3 bases and V by 2 bases; bases with no gene match: 4. Concerning this clone: No antigen is known for it.

PCR was performed using 60 Vbeta and 13 Jbeta primers. Method: immunoSEQ multiplex PCR; TCRdb's copy keeps in-frame clones and lacks some. The sample consists of 100,000 to 150,000 clones, around four fifths of them appearing once. This sequence joins TRBV6-6 and TRBJ2-5, with 12 bases identical to TRBD2. Sequencing was carried out using PBMCs. This clonotype was obtained from a man between 18 and 35 years old in good health and CMV-seropositive. The CDR3: CASSYASGGAEETQYF. The CDR3 bases are TGTGCCAGCAGTTACGCTAGCGGGGGGGCCGAAGAGACCCAGTACTTC.